The present T cell receptor beta chain was sequenced within a study of shared clonotypes between healthy human individuals (dated by TCRdb to the early 2020s). About the full investigation: Three men and a couple of women, aged 18 to 49 years, made up the cohort. For each donor, three plates each were used for CD4 naive and CD4 memory, two plates were used for CD8 naive, and one plate was used for CD8 memory. To estimate repertoire size and how much clonotypes are shared between individuals, the study performed deep sequencing of blood TCR repertoires from roughly five healthy adults. Libraries were prepared and TCR repertoires were sequenced by different laboratories using diverse techniques, in order to increase sequencing depth and limit assay-specific biases. Between about 0.8 and 9 billion PBMCs per donor were obtained by leukapheresis. Study-level results and caveats: Roughly 5.2% of naive CD4, 3.5% of naive CD8, 2% to 2.5% of memory CD4, and approximately 0.4% of memory CD8 clonotypes were shared across four donors. Based on pairwise subsampling, the degree of clonotype sharing among donors was expected to be affected by sequencing depth. Estimated clonotype richness was generally larger for naive than for memory subsets. Rarefaction of sorted-subset datasets indicated incomplete sequencing despite the large sequencing depth. Higher generation probabilities were observed for clonotypes shared by all four sorted-subset donors than for non-shared clonotypes. Because the study included a small number of donors, the genetic and exposure-history diversity represented was limited. Sampling was restricted to blood, and TCR repertoires in tissue are likely to differ from TCR repertoires in blood.

Comment on this clone: Its antigen is unknown. Base quality data are lacking; no much larger clone is found one base away.

Donors were healthy HIV-negative adults with no recently reported acute infections or vaccinations. Only Caucasian adults living in Nashville, Tennessee, USA were represented among the donors. Magnetic negative selection was used to enrich CD4+ T cells, after which naive cells were positively selected on CD45RA and the negative fraction became the memory subset. Blood was obtained by leukapheresis, after which PBMCs were separated by Ficoll-Histopaque density gradient centrifugation and cryopreserved in liquid nitrogen vapor phase. Purity and quantity of every magnetically sorted T cell population were checked by analytical flow cytometry. Each sorted fraction had its genomic DNA isolated and then quantified by UV absorbance on a Nanodrop 2000c. The germline V gene yields SGHTA for CDR1 and FQGNSA for CDR2. Trimmed from V: 2 bases; trimmed from J: 6 bases; junction bases lacking a gene match: 2. The CDR3 sequence holds 14 residues, the cysteine and phenylalanine included. Here the CDR3 DNA is all that survives: 42 bases in frame from base 1.

Using the deep immunoSEQ assay, multiplex PCR amplified TCR CDR3 regions from genomic DNA. Genomic DNA extracted from each cell subset was distributed evenly over all wells of several immunoSEQ 96-well plates, and each plate served as one replicate. For sorted subsets, 150 to 200 ng genomic DNA, equal to some 30,000 T cell genomes, was loaded into each replicate PCR. Purified libraries were quantified with a Qubit 3.0 fluorometer, sized on a Bioanalyzer 2100, and re-quantified with the KAPA Library Quantification kit. A separate single-read 150-cycle Illumina NextSeq 550 flow cell was used to sequence each immunoSEQ 96-well plate. From the authors' description of their analysis: Because the immunoSEQ output included only junctional sequences and no quality scores, the filtering could not be the same as the filtering used for full-length reads. To assign V/J genes and CDR3, sequences were annotated using PyIR, a Python wrapper for IgBLAST v1.9, with IMGT germline references. Reads with weak V/J assignments (E-value above 1e-6), missing CDR3, stop codons, out-of-frame junctions, or ambiguous translated residues were removed. A V3J clonotype was defined by an identical inferred V gene, J gene, and CDR3 amino acid sequence. The percentage overlap between two repertoires was calculated by dividing the number of shared unique clonotypes by the size of the smaller repertoire. Richness of each repertoire was evaluated using RTK rarefaction, the Chao1 estimator, and Recon v2.1 estimates of unobserved clonotypes. OLGA was used to compute generation probabilities for all TCRbeta clonotypes that the gDNA method yielded from a few donors. Held by TCRdb, this immuneACCESS table contains in-frame sequences only and omits some clones. Under half of the omission traces to an unresolved V gene where checked; the cause of the rest is unknown. V and J calls plus clone size are reproduced from that table; the DNA served to infer D and trimming. The sample table lists 2 million to 2.5 million clones, approximately 96% of them with a count of one. The top ten clones comprise 0.1% to 0.15% of the sample.

The V gene is TRBV7-2 and the J gene is TRBJ2-1, with 9 bases aligning to TRBD2. This clonotype originated in a man between 18 and 29 years old in good health. The sequencing sample was made of naive CD4+ T cells sorted from blood. The cell subset or site label, read with the paper, signifies: CD45RA+ positively selected. The DNA sequence reads TGTGCCAGCAGCTTAACGCGGGGGGGCAATGAGCAGTTCTTC. Its translation is CASSLTRGGNEQFF.